This TCR beta chain was documented in a study of blood T cell repertoires in COVID-19 (dated by TCRdb to about 2020). Regarding the complete study: Samples from collaborators originated in the United States, Italy and Spain and spanned both the acute and convalescent phases of COVID-19. HLA class I and class II types, where available, came from metadata supplied by the sample provider rather than from assay-based typing. A de-identified subject ID, COVID-19 status, age in years and sex were almost always included in the sample metadata. The prospective study material was composed of cDNA or gDNA derived from T cells, B-cell-depleted T cells, or PBMCs. The samples were drawn from the first 160 participants of the ongoing ImmuneRACE study and from more than 1,000 subjects provided by 6 global collaborators. The dataset comprised deeply sampled blood TCRbeta repertoires from subjects exposed to, actively infected with, or recovered from COVID-19. The repertoires were released in a freely available public database intended as a resource for research on the immune response to SARS-CoV-2.

Results the study describes overall, beyond this receptor: The amount of clinical and demographic metadata varied by source and participant and was provided uncurated.

TCRbeta CDR3 regions were amplified from genomic DNA by means of the immunoSEQ Assay, a bias-controlled multiplex PCR. Concerning the study's data processing: The number of nucleated cells in each sample was estimated by amplification of reference gene primers within the assay. To quantify the absolute abundance of each unique TCRbeta CDR3 rearrangement, sequence reads were collapsed and filtered. For each sample, productive Simpson clonality was calculated as the square root of Simpson's diversity index across productive rearrangements. Imported from immuneACCESS, the table was reduced by TCRdb to in-frame sequences with V and J called. These copies leave out some clones; in studies compared against another copy, an unresolved V gene accounts for under half, and the cause of the remainder is not known. The V and J calls and the clone size are those of that table, but D and trimming were determined from the DNA. In this sample the table shows about 59,000 clones, about 70% of which occur a single time. Approximately 15% of the sample is in the top ten clones.

Whole blood was collected in K2EDTA tubes by collaborating institutions according to the institutions' own protocols. For TCRbeta analysis, collaborators shipped samples as frozen whole blood, isolated PBMCs, or DNA extracted from either of those sample types. This clone was seen only once. Its antigen specificity is not known. Qualities for individual bases were not recorded, and no much larger clone is one base off. The origin of this receptor is a woman aged 65 to 85 with acute or convalescent COVID-19. Sequencing was carried out using peripheral blood.

The DNA sequence follows: TGTGCCAGCAGTTACGAGGTTTTCAACTATAATTCACCCCTCCACTTT. This yields the protein CASSYEVFNYNSPLHF. The sequence is built from TRBV7-9 and TRBJ1-6; no D gene can be assigned with confidence. From a lookup of the germline V gene (reference sequence), CDR1 and CDR2 are SEHNR and FQNEAQ. V is cut by 6 bases and J by 3 bases, and the space between the germline ends is 15 bases. From the cysteine through the phenylalanine, the CDR3 covers 16 amino acids. The kept DNA is CDR3 alone, 48 bases in frame from the first base.